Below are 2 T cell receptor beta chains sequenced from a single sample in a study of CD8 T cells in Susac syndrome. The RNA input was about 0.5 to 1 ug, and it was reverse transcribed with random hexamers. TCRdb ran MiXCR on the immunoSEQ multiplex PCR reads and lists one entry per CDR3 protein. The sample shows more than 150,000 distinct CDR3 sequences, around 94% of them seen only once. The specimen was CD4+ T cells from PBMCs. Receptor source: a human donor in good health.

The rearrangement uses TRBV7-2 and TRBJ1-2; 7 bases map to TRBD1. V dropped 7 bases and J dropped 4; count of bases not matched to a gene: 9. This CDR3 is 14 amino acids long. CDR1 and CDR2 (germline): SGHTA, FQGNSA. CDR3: CASTWGTETYGYTF. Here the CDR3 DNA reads TGTGCCAGCACCTGGGGGACAGAGACCTATGGCTACACCTTC.

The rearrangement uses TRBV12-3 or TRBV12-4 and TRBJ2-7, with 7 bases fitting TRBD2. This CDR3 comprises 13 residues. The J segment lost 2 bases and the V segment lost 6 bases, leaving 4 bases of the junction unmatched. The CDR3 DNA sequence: TGTGCCAGCAGCCTACTAGCGACCTACGAGCAGTACTTC. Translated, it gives CASSLLATYEQYF.